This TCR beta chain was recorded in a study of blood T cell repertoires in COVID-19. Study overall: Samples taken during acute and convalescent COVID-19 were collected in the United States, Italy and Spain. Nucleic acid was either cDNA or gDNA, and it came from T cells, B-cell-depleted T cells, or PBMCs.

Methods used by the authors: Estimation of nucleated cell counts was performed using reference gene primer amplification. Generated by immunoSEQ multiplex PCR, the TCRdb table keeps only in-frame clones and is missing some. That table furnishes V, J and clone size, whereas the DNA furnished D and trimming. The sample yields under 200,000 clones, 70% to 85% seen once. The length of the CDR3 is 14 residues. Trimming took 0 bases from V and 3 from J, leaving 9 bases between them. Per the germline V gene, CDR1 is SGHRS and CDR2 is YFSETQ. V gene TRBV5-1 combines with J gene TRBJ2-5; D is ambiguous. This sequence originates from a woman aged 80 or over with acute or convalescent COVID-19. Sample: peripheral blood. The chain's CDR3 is CASSLGPLEETQYF. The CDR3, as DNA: TGCGCCAGCAGCTTGGGGCCCCTTGAAGAGACCCAGTACTTC.